Included here is one T cell receptor beta chain sequence, with context. What it binds is not known. The data stem from a study of shared clonotypes between healthy human individuals. Overall study findings and caveats: All-four-donor shared clonotypes had higher generation probabilities than non-shared clonotypes did. What naive subsets generally showed was a larger estimated richness than memory subsets showed.

Sequencing used immunoSEQ multiplex PCR; TCRdb keeps in-frame clones, though not all of them. The sample consists of fewer than 850,000 clones, 90% of them appearing once. Everyone who donated was a Caucasian adult who lived in Nashville, Tennessee. The sequenced sample was memory CD8+ T cells from PBMCs. Subset indicated: CD45RO+ cells pooled with CCR7-negative TemRA cells. This receptor was identified in a man younger than 35 in good health. Some clones in this sample may be carry-over from other donors' samples.

CDR3 DNA: TGCAGCGTTGAAGTTCCGGGACAGGGGGAGGGCGGGGAGCTGTTTTTT. Protein: CSVEVPGQGEGGELFF. The chain has TRBV29-1 and TRBJ2-2, with 11 bases identical to TRBD1. Germline-derived CDR1 and CDR2 are SQVTM and ANQGSEA. V lost 1 base, J lost 7 bases, and 8 bases stayed unmatched. The CDR3 contains 16 residues.